This note documents a single T cell receptor beta chain sequence. This clone appeared once. Its antigen specificity is not known. No base quality values were provided; no much bigger clone lies one nucleotide off. According to the germline V gene, CDR1 reads SNHLY and CDR2 reads FYNNEI. Spanning cysteine to phenylalanine, the CDR3 consists of 13 amino acids. Of the read, only the CDR3 DNA is kept; its 39 bases are in frame from base 1. V gives up 10 bases and J gives up 3 bases, and the segment between their germline ends measures 15 bases. The library was obtained by the immunoSEQ multiplex PCR assay. TCRdb carries this immuneACCESS record with in-frame sequences only. Its versions omit some clonotypes, under half of them owing to an unresolved V gene in the studies checked, with the rest unexplained. The sample table records around 48,000 clones; roughly 93% of these occur just once. Around a quarter of the sample belongs to the ten largest clones.

The data originate from a study of control samples from healthy donors and cancer patients (dated by TCRdb to between 2020 and 2021). The sample consisted of PBMCs. The receptor comes from a woman aged 50 to 65 with head and neck cancer. The rearrangement combines TRBV2 with TRBJ1-1; D gene: possibly TRBD1, on 6 matching bases. The CDR3 amino acid sequence is: CATGPGAHTEAFF. Read as DNA, the sequence is TGTGCCACCGGGCCAGGGGCCCACACTGAAGCTTTCTTT.